This record concerns one T cell receptor (beta chain) sequence. Sequencing used immunoSEQ multiplex PCR; TCRdb keeps in-frame clones, though not all of them. The table includes about 98,000 clones, 70% to 90% detected once. The data belong to a study of blood T cell repertoires in COVID-19. Germline V gene sequence: CDR1 SGDLS, CDR2 YYNGEE. The CDR3 spans 15 residues. V was clipped by 7 bases and J by 1 base, with 16 bases between them. The rearrangement uses TRBV9 and TRBJ2-3; D might be TRBD2 (6 bases). The receptor was derived from a man over 45 with active COVID-19. Sequenced: peripheral blood. The CDR3 loop reads CASGGTGTRTDTQYF. In DNA form, the CDR3 reads TGTGCCAGCGGGGGGACCGGGACCCGCACAGATACGCAGTATTTT.